These T cell receptor beta chains were read from a single sample in a study of T-cell reconstitution after alpha-beta-depleted transplantation in children. MiXCR, run by TCRdb on the PCR reads, gives a single entry per CDR3 protein. The sample has hundreds of thousands of distinct CDR3 sequences; 10% are singletons. This specimen was PBMCs, taken before TCRalphabeta/CD19-depleted stem cell transplant. These receptor sequences come from a boy younger than two with acute myeloid leukemia, due to receive a stem cell transplant. Both conserved end residues are part of each CDR3. D genes are given only for firm matches. Not every row has a clone size; where given, it reads once, few, many or a size class.

j_call cdr3_length clone_size d_call v_call cdr3_nt cdr3_aa
TRBJ2-7 15 . . TRBV28 TGTGCCAGCAGTTTGAATCTTGGGAGCTCCTACGAGCAGTACTTC CASSLNLGSSYEQYF
TRBJ2-3 18 . . TRBV28 TGTGCCAGCAGTTTAAGTATGCCGTACGATATCATCACAGATACGCAGTATTTT CASSLSMPYDIITDTQYF
TRBJ2-7 13 many . TRBV7-2 TGTGCCAGCAGCTCTCAGAGCTCCTACGAGCAGTACTTC CASSSQSSYEQYF
TRBJ2-5 12 many . TRBV11-2 TGTGCCAGCAGCTCAAGCGGAGAGACCCAGTACTTC CASSSSGETQYF
TRBJ2-3 17 . . TRBV29-1 TGCAGCGTTGAAGATGCCGTAGACAAGCAGTTGACAGATACGCAGTATTTT CSVEDAVDKQLTDTQYF
TRBJ2-1 13 many . TRBV7-3 TGTGCCAGCAGCTTAACCTTGGGGAGTGAGCAGTTCTTC CASSLTLGSEQFF
TRBJ2-5 15 many TRBD2 TRBV6-1 TGTGCCAGCAGGCAACTAGCGGGGGTCCAAGAGACCCAGTACTTC CASRQLAGVQETQYF
TRBJ2-1 16 many TRBD2 TRBV11-2 TGTGCCAGCAGCCTACGATCTAGCGGGGTCTACAATGAGCAGTTCTTC CASSLRSSGVYNEQFF
TRBJ2-5 13 . . TRBV20-1 TGCAGTGCTAGAGGCACGCCGAAAGAGACCCAGTACTTC CSARGTPKETQYF
TRBJ2-1 16 many TRBD2 TRBV7-6 TGTGCCAGCAGCTCCGGACTAGAGAGGGTCTACAATGAGCAGTTCTTC CASSSGLERVYNEQFF
TRBJ2-7 13 many . TRBV5-5 TGTGCCAGCAGCTTCACGAACAGCGGCGAGCAGTACTTC CASSFTNSGEQYF
TRBJ1-2 13 . TRBD1 TRBV19 TGTGCCAGTAACCAGGGACAGTTCTATGGCTACACCTTC CASNQGQFYGYTF
TRBJ2-4 16 many . TRBV9 TGTGCCAGCAGCGTAGCGGGGGCTGGGACCAAAAACATTCAGTACTTC CASSVAGAGTKNIQYF
TRBJ1-5 16 few . TRBV27 TGTGCCAGCAGTTTGACGGGGGCATGGAGCAATCAGCCCCAGCATTTT CASSLTGAWSNQPQHF
TRBJ2-2 16 many TRBD2 TRBV5-6 TGTGCCAGCAGCTTGAGAACTAGCGGGAGAATCGGGGAGCTGTTTTTT CASSLRTSGRIGELFF
TRBJ1-1 16 . . TRBV6-2/TRBV6-3 TGTGCCAGCAGTTACGGGGGGGCTGAATGGAACACTGAAGCTTTCTTT CASSYGGAEWNTEAFF
TRBJ2-5 14 many TRBD1 TRBV12-3/TRBV12-4 TGTGCCAGCAGTTTCTGGGACAGACAAGAGACCCAGTACTTC CASSFWDRQETQYF
TRBJ2-2 14 many . TRBV2 TGTGCCAGCTCATGGGGGGTATACACCGGGGAGCTGTTTTTT CASSWGVYTGELFF
TRBJ2-5 11 few . TRBV3-1 TGTGCCAGCAGCCAAATGGAGACCCAGTACTTC CASSQMETQYF
TRBJ2-3 14 many TRBD2 TRBV7-9 TGTGCCAGCAGCTCCGGGACTAGCGTTGATACGCAGTATTTT CASSSGTSVDTQYF
TRBJ2-1 15 many . TRBV6-2/TRBV6-3 TGTGCCAGCAGTAATGTCCGTAGCTCCTACAATGAGCAGTTCTTC CASSNVRSSYNEQFF
TRBJ2-3 15 many TRBD1 TRBV12-3/TRBV12-4 TGTGCCAGCAGTTTAGTACAGGGGGAAGCGGATACGCAGTATTTT CASSLVQGEADTQYF
TRBJ2-7 14 many TRBD1 TRBV7-6 TGTGCCAGCAGCTTAGGGACAGGGACGAGCGAGCAGTACTTC CASSLGTGTSEQYF
TRBJ1-5 14 . . TRBV28 TGTGCCAGCAGTCTACAGGGTTTTCGTCAGCCCCAGCATTTT CASSLQGFRQPQHF
TRBJ2-4 11 . . TRBV25-1 TGTGCCAGCAGTGAGATTGACATTCAGTACTTC CASSEIDIQYF
TRBJ2-1 16 once . TRBV5-4 TGTGCCAGCAGCTTGGAAGGACAGCGGTACTACAATGAGCAGTTCTTC CASSLEGQRYYNEQFF
TRBJ1-1 13 many . TRBV5-1 TGCGCCAGCAGCACGGACGGAAACACTGAAGCTTTCTTT CASSTDGNTEAFF
TRBJ1-1 16 many . TRBV6-2/TRBV6-3 TGTGCCAGCAGTTACGGTTGGGGGGACATGAACACTGAAGCTTTCTTT CASSYGWGDMNTEAFF
TRBJ2-7 15 many . TRBV6-1 TGTGCCAGCCTTCCCAAGACACCTCAAAGGGGCGAGCAGTACTTC CASLPKTPQRGEQYF
TRBJ2-7 16 few TRBD2 TRBV20-1 TGCAGTGCTAGAGGTCGACTAGCGGGGGGGCCCGAGGAGCAGTACTTC CSARGRLAGGPEEQYF
TRBJ2-3 19 . TRBD2 TRBV20-1 TGCAGTGCTTGGGGACAGCGGGGGGGCCGCCGTTTGGTACAAGATACGCAGTATTTT CSAWGQRGGRRLVQDTQYF
TRBJ1-2 14 many . TRBV5-1 TGCGCCAGCAGCAAGACAGTTTTTTCCTATGGCTACACCTTC CASSKTVFSYGYTF
TRBJ2-5 14 many TRBD2 TRBV24-1 TGTGCCACCGGAGCAGCGGGGCTGCAAGAGACCCAGTACTTC CATGAAGLQETQYF
TRBJ1-1 18 many TRBD1 TRBV4-2 TGTGCCAGCAGCCAAGTTGTTGGGACAGGGGAATGGAGCACTGAAGCTTTCTTT CASSQVVGTGEWSTEAFF
TRBJ1-6 16 . . TRBV6-5 TGTGCCAGCAGTTACGCTACCGGGCCCAAAGGTTCACCCCTCCACTTT CASSYATGPKGSPLHF
TRBJ2-7 15 many TRBD1 TRBV24-1 TGTGCCACCAGTGATACCGGGACAGGGTGGTACGAGCAGTACTTC CATSDTGTGWYEQYF
TRBJ2-1 15 many TRBD2 TRBV5-1 TGCGCCAGCAGCTTGTGGGGACTAGCCAACAATGAGCAGTTCTTC CASSLWGLANNEQFF
TRBJ2-2 14 many TRBD1 TRBV9 TGTGCCAGCAGCAAGACAGGGGGCACCGGGGAGCTGTTTTTT CASSKTGGTGELFF
TRBJ2-4 15 . TRBD1 TRBV6-6 TGTGCCAGCAGTTACGCGGGACAGGGGCTGAACATTCAGTACTTC CASSYAGQGLNIQYF
TRBJ1-5 18 many TRBD1 TRBV12-3/TRBV12-4 TGTGCCAGCAACCCGGGACAGGGGCCTTTTAATAGCAATCAGCCCCAGCATTTT CASNPGQGPFNSNQPQHF
TRBJ2-3 16 many . TRBV14 TGTGCCAGCAGCCGCCGACTAGGACGGGGTACAGATACGCAGTATTTT CASSRRLGRGTDTQYF
TRBJ2-7 15 . . TRBV7-2 TGTGCCAGCAGCCTAAGTACCTTAGTGGACTACGAGCAGTACTTC CASSLSTLVDYEQYF
TRBJ1-1 14 many . TRBV7-2 TGTGCCAGCAGCCATAGCGGCTCGGCGGCTGAAGCTTTCTTT CASSHSGSAAEAFF
TRBJ2-1 16 . . TRBV9 TGTGCCAGCAGCGTAGGGGGTCTAGCGAGAGGGAATGAGCAGTTCTTC CASSVGGLARGNEQFF
TRBJ2-3 14 many . TRBV2 TGTGCCAGCCCCGTCGTGGCCGGGGCAGATACGCAGTATTTT CASPVVAGADTQYF
TRBJ2-1 16 few TRBD2 TRBV7-6 TGTGCCAGCAGCCTTATAGCGGGAGGGCCCTACAATGAGCAGTTCTTC CASSLIAGGPYNEQFF
TRBJ2-7 12 many . TRBV5-4 TGTGCCAGCAGCTACTACAGTTACGAGCAGTACTTC CASSYYSYEQYF
TRBJ2-7 12 few . TRBV30 TGTGCCTGGAGATTTTTCCGTGAAGAGCAGTACTTC CAWRFFREEQYF
TRBJ2-5 16 few TRBD1 TRBV3-1 TGTGCCAGCAGCCAAGATCTAGAGGGGGCACAAGAGACCCAGTACTTC CASSQDLEGAQETQYF
TRBJ2-4 13 many . TRBV9 TGTGCCAGCAGCGTAGGTGGACACGACATTCAGTACTTC CASSVGGHDIQYF
TRBJ2-7 17 . TRBD2 TRBV10-3 TGTGCCATCAGTGAACCCGAGCGGCGGGGGGACACCTACGAGCAGTACTTC CAISEPERRGDTYEQYF
TRBJ2-7 14 many . TRBV3-1 TGTGCCAGCAGCCAAGATTGGAAACCCTACGAGCAGTACTTC CASSQDWKPYEQYF
TRBJ1-1 15 many . TRBV4-3 TGCGCCAGCAGCCAAGATAGACGGCTGAACACTGAAGCTTTCTTT CASSQDRRLNTEAFF
TRBJ2-2 14 . . TRBV25-1 TGTGCCAGCAGTGAACATGGGGGCACCGGGGAGCTGTTTTTT CASSEHGGTGELFF
TRBJ2-2 13 many TRBD2 TRBV5-1 TGCGCCAGCAGCTTCTCGACTAGCGTGGAGCTGTTTTTT CASSFSTSVELFF
TRBJ2-1 13 many . TRBV29-1 TGCAGCGTTGCCCCAGGGGCGTACAATGAGCAGTTCTTC CSVAPGAYNEQFF
TRBJ2-2 17 many TRBD1 TRBV6-2/TRBV6-3 TGTGCCAGCAGCCAGGACAGGGGAGCCTCTAACACCGGGGAGCTGTTTTTT CASSQDRGASNTGELFF
TRBJ2-1 15 many TRBD2 TRBV6-1 TGTGCCAGCAGCCGTAGCGGGGGGTACTACAATGAGCAGTTCTTC CASSRSGGYYNEQFF
TRBJ2-1 16 many . TRBV15 TGTGCCACCAGCAGAGATAGCCGGGGGCTCTACAATGAGCAGTTCTTC CATSRDSRGLYNEQFF
TRBJ2-7 14 few . TRBV12-3/TRBV12-4 TGTGCCAGCAGTCTCTACCCTACAGGGTCCGAGCAGTACTTC CASSLYPTGSEQYF